A selection of T cell receptor beta chains follows, all from one sample in a study of PD-1 blockade in classical Hodgkin lymphoma. The assay was immunoSEQ multiplex PCR, and TCRdb's table has in-frame clones only and misses some. The data show 15,000 to 19,000 clones, just over 85% seen once. The sequenced material came from CD4+ T cells from blood. The receptors derive from a human donor with classical Hodgkin lymphoma. Both conserved end residues are part of each CDR3. The order of the fields is J gene, V gene, CDR3 protein.

TRBJ2-1	TRBV9	CASSVVVDFPHNEQFF
TRBJ2-2	TRBV5-4	CASSLGQNGELFF
TRBJ2-7	TRBV5-5	CASSLGASRYEQYF
TRBJ2-3	TRBV6-5	CASSKQGFSTDTQYF
TRBJ1-1	TRBV19	CASSIRTENTEAFF
TRBJ2-2	TRBV19	CASSRGNRENTGELFF
TRBJ2-2	TRBV7-2	CASSFANTGELFF
TRBJ2-7	TRBV2	CASIGGLAGSGEQYF
TRBJ2-5	TRBV7-8	CASSLAGRETQYF
TRBJ2-7	TRBV27	CASSFWRGSSYEQYF
TRBJ2-3	TRBV11-2	CASSLSTDTQYF
TRBJ2-1	TRBV28	CASTILASDEQFF
TRBJ2-4	TRBV5-1	CASSLVSPNSIQYF
TRBJ2-4	TRBV6-1	CASSEDGSKNIQYF
TRBJ2-7	TRBV9	CASSVGTGVSYEQYF
TRBJ2-1	TRBV6-4	CASSEAGASYNEQFF
TRBJ2-5	TRBV7-2	CASSESATWAQYF
TRBJ2-5	TRBV28	CASSIDRAETQYF
TRBJ2-4	TRBV7-2	CASSTEAGRGKNIQYF
TRBJ2-7	TRBV6-5	CASSYGGQGNEQYF
TRBJ2-4	TRBV9	CASSVENGARNIQYF
TRBJ1-4	TRBV19	CASSRQGPANEKLFF
TRBJ1-2	TRBV9	CASSVGQNYGYTF
TRBJ1-3	TRBV7-9	CASSPGAGNTIYF
TRBJ1-1	TRBV18	CASSTDGHTEAFF
TRBJ1-2	TRBV6-6	CASSSGQGATNYGYTF
TRBJ2-1	TRBV30	CAWSLGQRGDEQFF
TRBJ2-7	TRBV19	CASQGARTYEQYF
TRBJ2-7	TRBV5-1	CASSRGTSGGVYEQYF
TRBJ1-2	TRBV28	CATQQGILYGYTF
TRBJ2-3	TRBV7-9	CASSLAGGLGRQYF
TRBJ2-2	TRBV7-3	CASRAGGSTGELFF
TRBJ2-1	TRBV4-3	CASSQAGPGNYNEQFF
TRBJ2-1	TRBV25-1	CASSELVAGSQFF
TRBJ1-4	TRBV10-3	CAISPGTGIYNEKLFF
TRBJ1-2	TRBV19	CASSRAGGADGGYTF
TRBJ2-4	TRBV4-3	CASSQEWGRPIAKNIQYF
TRBJ2-1	TRBV15	CATSRGLDPSNEQFF
TRBJ1-2	TRBV14	CASSLQTGWNYGYTF
TRBJ2-6	TRBV27	CASSPEGTSRANVLTF
TRBJ1-2	TRBV4-2	CASSHEGQGDYGYTF
TRBJ1-5	TRBV19	CASRDRGIQPQHF
TRBJ2-3	TRBV2	CASRAEAGFSTDTQYF
TRBJ1-2	TRBV7-2	CASSLPPSSGYTF
TRBJ1-5	TRBV5-1	CASSLWPGGNQPQHF
TRBJ1-2	TRBV19	CASAQGYYGYTF
TRBJ1-2	TRBV9	CASSVAGTGIYGYTF
TRBJ2-7	TRBV19	CASSIVRGIEQYF
TRBJ2-1	TRBV27	CASSLGQRLAGEFF
TRBJ2-7	TRBV7-2	CASSPGLQSYEQYF
TRBJ2-5	TRBV28	CASSLAGGQETQYF
TRBJ1-4	TRBV15	CATSRDGGPSEKLFF
TRBJ1-1	TRBV27	CASKPWASGMAFF
TRBJ2-3	TRBV27	CASSLTWTGTDTQYF
TRBJ2-5	TRBV11-3	CASSFEGSGETQYF
TRBJ2-5	TRBV6-1	CASSDGGGGETQYF
TRBJ2-7	TRBV15	CATSRDRGRAIYEQYF
TRBJ2-3	TRBV29-1	CSVGTSGVGDTQYF